This is a list of T cell receptor beta chains from one sample in a study of immune evolution from preneoplasia to lung adenocarcinoma. Sequenced by immunoSEQ multiplex PCR; TCRdb stores in-frame clones only, minus some. This sample has approximately 10,000 clones; around 80% occur once, and the top ten carry 5% to 8%. Specimen: FFPE lung adenocarcinoma in situ tissue. These receptors originate from a person in their sixties or seventies with lung adenocarcinoma. Both conserved end residues are part of each CDR3. D genes are given only for firm matches. Size is omitted from some rows. Given values are once, few, many or a class for expanded clones.

- | TRBJ1-6 | TRBV4-1 | - | TGCGCCAGCAGCCAAGGATGGGGGGGCTCCTATAATTCACCCCTCCACTTT | CASSQGWGGSYNSPLHF
- | TRBJ2-5 | TRBV29-1 | - | TGCAGCGTCTGGTTGACCCAAGAGACCCAGTACTTC | CSVWLTQETQYF
medium-sized | TRBJ2-3 | TRBV5-4 | - | TGTGCCAGCAGCTTAGATAGCACAGATACGCAGTATTTT | CASSLDSTDTQYF
- | TRBJ2-1 | TRBV6-1 | - | TGTGCCAGCAGAGACAATGAGCAGTTCTTC | CASRDNEQFF
- | TRBJ1-1 | TRBV18 | - | TGTGCCAGCTCACCAATGGACAGCCTCTTGGCTCGAGCTTTCTTT | CASSPMDSLLARAFF
- | TRBJ1-6 | TRBV5-5 | TRBD1 | TGTGCCAGCAGCTTGGGTGACAGGGATAATTCACCCCTCCACTTT | CASSLGDRDNSPLHF
- | TRBJ1-4 | TRBV5-1 | - | TGCGCCAGCAGCTGGGGAGCGGCAACAACTAATGAAAAACTGTTTTTT | CASSWGAATTNEKLFF
- | TRBJ1-5 | TRBV19 | - | TGTGCCAGTAGCCGGACAATTAGCAATCAGCCCCAGCATTTT | CASSRTISNQPQHF
- | TRBJ2-5 | TRBV19 | TRBD1 | TGTGCCAGTAGTGCCTCCGGGACAGGGGGAGAGACCCAGTACTTC | CASSASGTGGETQYF
hyperexpanded | TRBJ2-2 | TRBV18 | - | TGTGCCAGCTCACCATCCGGGACGACGAACACCGGGGAGCTGTTTTTT | CASSPSGTTNTGELFF
- | TRBJ1-5 | TRBV28 | - | TGTGCCAGCAGGGGGCAGGGAGTCACTAAGGGAAACCAATTCTCTTTT | CASRGQGVTKGNQFSF
- | TRBJ2-5 | TRBV10-1 | - | TGCGCCAGCAACCGTCGACAAGCCCAAGAGACCCAGTACTTC | CASNRRQAQETQYF
- | TRBJ2-1 | TRBV6-1 | - | TGTGCCAGCAGTGAGTCGGGGAATGACAATGAGCAGTTCTTC | CASSESGNDNEQFF
- | TRBJ2-7 | TRBV28 | TRBD1 | TGTGCCAGCAGTTCAACCGGGACAGGGGTAAAATACGAGCAGTACTTC | CASSSTGTGVKYEQYF
- | TRBJ1-6 | TRBV6-1 | - | TGTGCCAGCAGTGCTGGGCCTTATAATTCACCCCTCCACTTT | CASSAGPYNSPLHF
- | TRBJ1-1 | TRBV10-3 | - | TGTGCCAACTCATTGAGCGGGGGGAACACTGAAGCTTTCTTT | CANSLSGGNTEAFF
once | TRBJ2-5 | TRBV7-7 | - | TGTGCTAGCAGCCCTGACAGGTCATCGACCCAGTACTTC | CASSPDRSSTQYF
- | TRBJ1-6 | TRBV6-5 | - | TGTGCCAGCAGTTACAGGTTCTCCTATAATTCACCCCTCCACTTT | CASSYRFSYNSPLHF
- | TRBJ1-2 | TRBV6-6 | TRBD1 | TGTGCCAGCAGCCTCGGACAGGGGGGCTATGGCTACACCTTC | CASSLGQGGYGYTF
- | TRBJ1-1 | TRBV9 | - | TGTGCCAGCAGCGTAGTTTCATCGAACACTGAAGCTTTCTTT | CASSVVSSNTEAFF
- | TRBJ1-1 | TRBV6-5 | - | TGTGCCAGCAGCCCGCCCAAGGGGAACACTGAAGCTTTCTTT | CASSPPKGNTEAFF
- | TRBJ2-1 | TRBV19 | - | TGTGCCAGTAGTTTACTCGGGACTGGATTTTCCTTTGAGGCGGAGCAGTTCTTC | CASSLLGTGFSFEAEQFF
- | TRBJ1-2 | TRBV19 | - | TGTGCCAGTAGACCTATCCAAGACTCCTATGGCTACACCTTC | CASRPIQDSYGYTF
medium-sized | TRBJ1-3 | TRBV11-2 | - | TGTGCCAGCAGCTTAGACTTCCGAGGTCCGGAGAACTTT | CASSLDFRGPENF
- | TRBJ1-4 | TRBV28 | - | TGTGCCAGCAGTTTATCACAACTCAATGAAAAACTGTTTTTT | CASSLSQLNEKLFF
- | TRBJ2-3 | TRBV19 | - | TGTGCCTCAAATCAGGGCAGGAGCACAGATACGCAGTATTTT | CASNQGRSTDTQYF
- | TRBJ1-1 | TRBV4-2 | - | TGTGCCAGCAGCCAAGATACGGGTTCGGGTAGCGAAGCTTTCTTT | CASSQDTGSGSEAFF
- | TRBJ1-2 | TRBV7-2 | - | TGTGCCAGCAGCCCTCCCGGACAGCCCTATGGCTACACCTTC | CASSPPGQPYGYTF
- | TRBJ1-4 | TRBV19 | - | TGTGCCAGTAGTATCGGCGGGACACAAAATGAAAAACTGTTTTTT | CASSIGGTQNEKLFF
- | TRBJ2-7 | TRBV11-1 | - | TGTGCCAGCAGCCCTACCCGGACAGCCTCCTACGAGCAGTACTTC | CASSPTRTASYEQYF
- | TRBJ1-5 | TRBV7-2 | - | TGTGCCAGCAGCGCTGCTATTACTAGCAATCAGCCCCAGCATTTT | CASSAAITSNQPQHF
- | TRBJ1-2 | TRBV5-4 | TRBD1 | TGTGCCAGCAGCTTGGGACAGGGGTTTGGCTACACCTTC | CASSLGQGFGYTF
- | TRBJ1-2 | TRBV6-5 | TRBD1 | TGTGCCAGCGGAGGGACAGGGGGCAACTATGGCTACACCTTC | CASGGTGGNYGYTF
- | TRBJ2-7 | TRBV7-9 | - | TGTGCCAGCAGCTTAGATCACTACGAGCAGTACTTC | CASSLDHYEQYF
- | TRBJ1-3 | TRBV4-2 | - | TGTGCCAGCAGCCAAGATTTCCGGGGACTCTCTAATACCATATATTTT | CASSQDFRGLSNTIYF
once | TRBJ2-5 | TRBV10-2 | - | TGCGCCAGCAGTGACGGACGGTACCAAGAGACCCAGTACTTC | CASSDGRYQETQYF
- | TRBJ2-1 | TRBV7-9 | TRBD1 | TGTGCCAGCAGCCGTATCGGGACAGAGGATAGTGAGCAGTTCTTC | CASSRIGTEDSEQFF
- | TRBJ2-3 | TRBV19 | - | TGTGCCAGTAGGGAAAGAAGAGATACGCAGTATTTT | CASRERRDTQYF
once | TRBJ1-2 | TRBV10-3 | TRBD1 | TGTGCCATCAGTGAGGGGCAGGGGGCTGGCTATGGCTACACCTTC | CAISEGQGAGYGYTF
- | TRBJ2-7 | TRBV6-6 | - | TGTGCCAGCAGTCAAACCTACGAGCAGTACTTC | CASSQTYEQYF
medium-sized | TRBJ2-1 | TRBV7-2 | - | TGTGCCAGCAGCTTAGGCCCGACAAATGAGCAGTTCTTC | CASSLGPTNEQFF
few | TRBJ1-4 | TRBV4-2 | - | TGTGCCAGCAGCCTCCGGGACGGCAATGAAAAACTGTTTTTT | CASSLRDGNEKLFF
- | TRBJ2-1 | TRBV7-2 | TRBD2 | TGTGCCAGCAGCTTAGATCCACTAGCGGGCCAAATCAATGAGCAGTTCTTC | CASSLDPLAGQINEQFF
- | TRBJ1-2 | TRBV5-1 | - | TGCGCCAGCAGCTTGGAATCAGGGGACTATGGCTACACCTTC | CASSLESGDYGYTF